The 16 T cell receptor beta chains presented below share a single source sample, sequenced in a study of blood T cell repertoires in COVID-19. Clones were sequenced by immunoSEQ multiplex PCR, and TCRdb holds only the in-frame ones, with some missing. Among about 110,000 clones listed, 82% were seen once. The sample comprised peripheral blood. These receptors all come from a woman aged 55-69 years with acute or convalescent COVID-19.

V and J are TRBV2 and TRBJ2-4; a possible D gene is TRBD2 (6 bases). Germline V gene data show CDR1 as SNHLY and CDR2 as FYNNEI. The CDR3 covers 17 residues. V was cut by 5 bases and J by 0 bases, with 17 bases left in between. The CDR3 spells CASSPNPGLRAKNIQYF. In DNA, the CDR3 is TGTGCCAGCAGTCCCAACCCGGGACTGAGAGCCAAAAACATTCAGTACTTC.

For this clone: Different DNA sequences within this sample yield the same CDR3. V and J are TRBV4-2 and TRBJ2-5; possibly TRBD1 for D (5 bases). V lost 1 base and J lost 0, with 9 bases in between. The CDR3 runs 15 residues. CDR1 and CDR2 from the germline V gene are LGHNA and YNFKEQ. DNA for the CDR3: TGTGCCAGCAGCCAAGTAGCAGGGAACCAAGAGACCCAGTACTTC. Translating it yields CASSQVAGNQETQYF.

The V and J genes are TRBV19 and TRBJ1-4; D unclear. Looked up from germline, CDR1 is LNHDA and CDR2 is SQIVND (reference sequence). The CDR3 sequence is 11 residues long. Trimming stripped 6 bases from V and 10 bases from J, with 9 bases between. The CDR3 DNA follows: TGTGCCAGTAGCAGCGAGGGAAAACTGTTTTTT. This encodes CASSSEGKLFF.

V is TRBV7-5 and J is TRBJ1-2; the table calls TRBD1, which could not be checked here. TRBV7-5 is a documented pseudogene. The CDR3 runs to 18 residues. DNA for the CDR3: TGTGCCAGAAGCTTATACGGCCAGGGGCGCTTTCGGTTGCGTGGCTACACCTTC. Translation: CARSLYGQGRFRLRGYTF.

This clone has just a few counts. The rearrangement uses TRBV30 and TRBJ1-1; TRBD1 is a possible D gene (6 bases). Germline-derived CDR1 and CDR2 are GTSNPN and SVGIG (reference sequence). The CDR3 is made up of 15 amino acids. Trimming took 2 bases from V and 1 from J, leaving 14 bases between them. The CDR3 DNA reads as TGTGCCTGGAGTCTATCGGGACACGGGAACACTGAAGCTTTCTTT. Encoded protein: CAWSLSGHGNTEAFF.

The CDR3 nucleotides read TGCGCCAGCAGCTTGCGCGGGGCCACCGGTAGGGAAAAACTGTTTTTT. Protein: CASSLRGATGREKLFF. The chain uses TRBV5-1 and TRBJ1-4; perhaps TRBD1 as D (5 bases). Germline V lookup: CDR1 SGHRS, CDR2 YFSETQ. The CDR3 is 16 amino acids. Trimming took 1 base from V and 8 from J, leaving 18 bases between them.

The chain employs TRBV11-2 and TRBJ2-7, with D perhaps TRBD2 (5 bases). This CDR3 has 13 residues. From germline, CDR1 is SGHAT and CDR2 FQNNGV. With 2 bases removed from V and 2 bases from J, the gap between germline ends came to 7 bases. The CDR3 nucleotides are TGTGCCAGCAGCTTACTAGCAACCTACGAGCAGTACTTC. Encoded protein: CASSLLATYEQYF.

This clone was detected only a few times. The V and J genes are TRBV2 and TRBJ1-5; D perhaps matches TRBD1 (6 bases). Germline-derived CDR1 and CDR2 are SNHLY and FYNNEI. With 2 bases removed from V and 2 bases from J, the gap between germline ends came to 13 bases. This CDR3 region has 16 residues. The CDR3 DNA reads TGTGCCAGCAGTGAATCCCTGGCAGGGGGCAATCAGCCCCAGCATTTT. Translating it yields CASSESLAGGNQPQHF.

This chain connects TRBV4-1 to TRBJ1-5; D not certain. Trimming took off 1 base at V and 0 bases at J, with 4 bases between the two ends. This CDR3 is 14 amino acids long. Looked up from germline, CDR1 is MGHRA and CDR2 is YSYEKL. CDR3 coding DNA: TGCGCCAGCAGCCAAGTCAATAGCAATCAGCCCCAGCATTTT. Residues: CASSQVNSNQPQHF.

The gene calls are TRBV5-1 and TRBJ2-3; D is perhaps TRBD1 (5 bases). The V end was cut by 5 bases, the J end by 4 bases, with 14 bases between. Germline V gene sequence: CDR1 SGHRS, CDR2 YFSETQ. This CDR3 region has 14 residues. CDR3 region: CASSLQIGADTQYF. The CDR3 DNA sequence: TGCGCCAGCAGTCTTCAAATAGGGGCAGATACGCAGTATTTT.

The J gene is TRBJ2-3, the V gene TRBV9, with 9 nucleotides matching TRBD2. The ends lost 0 bases at V and 2 bases at J; junction bases unmatched: 7. The germline V gene has CDR1 SGDLS and CDR2 YYNGEE. The CDR3 sequence is 17 residues long. CDR3: CASSVASGGPSTDTQYF. In DNA form, the CDR3 reads TGTGCCAGCAGCGTAGCGAGCGGGGGGCCCTCCACAGATACGCAGTATTTT.

The rearrangement uses TRBV14 and TRBJ1-3; unclear D gene. The germline gives CDR1 SGHDN, CDR2 FVKESK. V was clipped by 2 bases and J by 4 bases, with 9 bases between them. The CDR3 totals 14 residues. The CDR3 sequence: CASSQWLVGNTIYF. The CDR3 DNA reads as TGTGCCAGCAGCCAATGGCTGGTAGGAAACACCATATATTTT.

The chain combines TRBV3-1 (or the pseudogene TRBV3-2) with TRBJ2-7, with 12 bases that match TRBD2. Losses at the gene ends were 4 bases for V and 6 bases for J; bases not matched to a gene: 10. Germline CDR1 reads LGHDT; CDR2 reads YNNKEL (reference sequence). The CDR3 is 16 residues long. In nucleotides, the CDR3 is TGTGCCAGCAGCCCGGAGCCTAGCGGGGGGGTAGGCGAGCAGTACTTC. Protein product: CASSPEPSGGVGEQYF.

This rearrangement joins TRBV30 to TRBJ1-2; TRBD1 might be the D (5 bases). Germline V gene lookup returns CDR1 GTSNPN and CDR2 SVGIG (reference sequence). The CDR3 length is 17 residues. The V end was cut by 5 bases, the J end by 4 bases, with 26 bases between. In DNA form, the CDR3 reads TGTGCCTGGGGAAGGTTGGTGCGGGGGAACTCGAGCTATGGCTACACCTTC. Amino acid sequence: CAWGRLVRGNSSYGYTF.

The chain joins TRBV7-8 to TRBJ1-3; 7 nucleotides line up with TRBD1. CDR3 size: 16 residues. Looked up from germline, CDR1 is SGHVS and CDR2 is FQNEAQ. The V segment lost 5 bases and the J segment 2 bases; nucleotides outside the gene matches: 9. DNA for the CDR3: TGTGCCAGCAGCCCCAGACAGGGTCGGACTGGAAACACCATATATTTT. Translation gives CASSPRQGRTGNTIYF.

The V gene is TRBV10-3, the J gene TRBJ1-6; D is unresolved. CDR3 size: 14 residues. The V gene's germline CDR1 is ENHRY and CDR2 SYGVKD. V was pared by 10 bases and J by 5 bases, with 15 bases between. Here the CDR3 DNA reads TGTGCCACCCTCCGGGAGTATAATAATTCACCCCTCCACTTT. The encoded protein is CATLREYNNSPLHF.